This T cell receptor beta chain was sequenced during a study of identical twins. Overall study findings and caveats: Part of the zero-insertion signal could reflect confounding by invariant MAIT and iNKT cells.

The V gene end was trimmed by 0 bases and the J gene end by 3 bases; junction bases not matched to a gene: 6. The germline gives CDR1 SGHRS, CDR2 YFSETQ. The CDR3 runs 15 residues. This clonotype was picked up many times. The antigen remains undetermined. TCRdb re-called the 5' RACE reads through MiXCR, storing one row per CDR3 protein. The data show 220,000 or so distinct CDR3 sequences, approximately 7% seen once. The same data also contributed to another study, on yellow fever vaccine responses in identical twins.

Material for sequencing was memory (CD45RO+) T cells sorted from blood. The chain uses TRBV5-1 and TRBJ2-7; TRBD1 agrees at 7 bases. The clonotype originates from a woman in her late teens or twenties in good health. The CDR3 spells CASSLDRGSVYEQYF. The CDR3 DNA sequence: TGCGCCAGCAGCTTGGACAGGGGTTCGGTCTACGAGCAGTACTTC.